These 21 T cell receptor beta chains originate from one sample sequenced in a study of vaccination effects on CD4 cells after COVID-19. No antigen has been assigned to these receptors. It was after around eleven days of culture that CD4+ T cells were isolated. Participants completed two doses of the BNT162b2 or mRNA-1273 vaccine. TCRdb keeps only in-frame clones here, not all; method: immunoSEQ multiplex PCR. Here the sample spans tens of thousands of clones, 65% to 80% being singletons. This sample comprised CD4+ T cells from PBMCs cultured without peptide, obtained after COVID-19 vaccination. Every receptor here comes from a human donor who received a COVID-19 vaccine.

This clone was seen more than once but under ten times. V is TRBV18 and J is TRBJ1-2, with 10 bases that match TRBD1. This CDR3 contains 15 residues. The V gene's germline CDR1 is KGHSH and CDR2 LQKENI. Germline trimming cut 1 base from V and 8 bases from J; bases unmatched to any gene: 7. The CDR3 sequence: CASSPLRDRGRGYTF. The CDR3 region has the DNA TGTGCCAGCTCACCACTACGGGACAGGGGACGAGGCTACACCTTC. The entire variable domain, with the rest obtained from reference TRBV18 and TRBJ1-2, is as follows: NAGVMQNPRHLVRRRGQEARLRCSPMKGHSHVYWYRQLPEEGLKFMVYLQKENIIDESGMPKERFSAEFPKEGPSILRIQQVVRGDSAAYFCASSPLRDRGRGYTFGSGTRLTVV.

The J gene is TRBJ1-2, the V gene TRBV20-1; D call uncertain. Per germline, CDR1 DFQATT and CDR2 SNEGSKA (reference sequence). Trimming shortened V by 0 bases and J by 8 bases, and 7 bases separated the two germline ends. The CDR3 runs to 11 residues. The CDR3 loop is CSARDMVGYTF. The CDR3 bases are TGCAGTGCTAGAGATATGGTGGGCTACACCTTC.

This clone showed up just once. The rearrangement joins TRBV18 to TRBJ1-6; TRBD1 matches 8 bases. J gave up 7 bases and V 2 bases, and 4 bases lay outside the gene matches. The CDR3 covers 15 residues. CDR1 is KGHSH, CDR2 LQKENI, per germline. CDR3 bases: TGTGCCAGCTCACCAGGATGGGACAGGAATTCACCCCTCCACTTT. The encoded protein is CASSPGWDRNSPLHF.

V gene TRBV5-1 combines with J gene TRBJ2-3; D is undetermined. Germline V gene data show CDR1 as SGHRS and CDR2 as YFSETQ. V shed 2 bases and J shed 6 bases, with 7 bases lying between them. The CDR3 length is 12 residues. The CDR3 DNA is TGCGCCAGCAGCTTCCCCGGGGATACGCAGTATTTT. Translated, it gives CASSFPGDTQYF.

This clone has a handful of counts. The rearrangement links TRBV10-3 to TRBJ1-4, with D perhaps matching TRBD1 (5 bases). V gave up 6 bases and J gave up 6 bases, with 8 bases separating them. The CDR3 runs 12 residues. CDR1 is ENHRY and CDR2 is SYGVKD in the germline V gene. The CDR3 is CAISGTDEKLFF. CDR3 sequence (DNA): TGTGCCATCAGCGGGACGGATGAAAAACTGTTTTTT.

The chain uses TRBV7-2 and TRBJ1-2; 7 bases match TRBD1. CDR1 is SGHTA and CDR2 is FQGNSA in the germline V gene. The CDR3 has 15 residues. The ends lost 7 bases at V and 4 bases at J; junction bases unmatched: 12. The CDR3 DNA reads as TGTGCCAGCAAAACCCGGACAGGTCCGCCCTATGGCTACACCTTC. It encodes CASKTRTGPPYGYTF. The full variable domain, its missing parts supplied by reference TRBV7-2 and TRBJ1-2, is GAGVSQSPSNKVTEKGKDVELRCDPISGHTALYWYRQSLGQGLEFLIYFQGNSAPDKSGLPSDRFSAERTGGSVSTLTIQRTQQEDSAVYLCASKTRTGPPYGYTFGSGTRLTVV.

This clone has only a few counts. The chain couples TRBV6-6 to TRBJ1-6, with D unclear. The CDR3 covers 12 residues. CDR1 and CDR2 from the germline V gene are MNHNY and SVGAGI (reference sequence). V lost 0 bases, J lost 10 bases, and 4 bases lay in between. The CDR3 coding sequence is TGTGCCAGCAGTTACTCGGAATCACCCCTCCACTTT. Translated: CASSYSESPLHF.

This rearrangement joins TRBV9 to TRBJ1-4; TRBD1 might be the D (6 bases). This CDR3 contains 16 residues. The V gene's germline CDR1 is SGDLS and CDR2 YYNGEE. V gave up 2 bases and J gave up 0 bases, with 11 bases separating them. DNA for the CDR3: TGTGCCAGCAGCGTGGGGGCCTTGACAACTAATGAAAAACTGTTTTTT. It yields the protein CASSVGALTTNEKLFF.

V is TRBV5-1 and J is TRBJ1-4; D uncertain. This CDR3 spans 15 amino acids. Germline V gene lookup returns CDR1 SGHRS and CDR2 YFSETQ. Deletions cut 7 bases from V and 5 bases from J, with 18 bases between. CDR3 sequence reads: CASSRRQAGNEKLFF. CDR3 DNA sequence: TGCGCCAGCTCCCGCCGCCAGGCCGGCAATGAAAAACTGTTTTTT.

This clone has only one observation. V gene TRBV6-1 combines with J gene TRBJ2-5, with 10 bases fitting TRBD2. The CDR3 runs 15 residues. Germline V gives CDR1 MNHNS, CDR2 SASEGT. V lost 5 bases to trimming and J lost 4 bases; unmatched junction nucleotides: 7. CDR3 sequence reads: CASSSGTSAGETQYF. The CDR3 bases are TGTGCCAGCAGTTCCGGGACTAGCGCAGGAGAGACCCAGTACTTC.

The chain couples TRBV7-2 to TRBJ1-1, with D possibly TRBD1 on 5 matching bases. This CDR3 has 15 amino acids. In germline, CDR1 is SGHTA, CDR2 FQGNSA. Trimming took off 3 bases at V and 6 bases at J, with 17 bases between the two ends. The CDR3 DNA reads TGTGCCAGCAGCTTGGGGCCGGGCAGGGTGGCTGAAGCTTTCTTT. Protein product: CASSLGPGRVAEAFF.

The V and J genes are TRBV5-5 and TRBJ1-2; weak D call: TRBD1 (5 bases). V was cut by 0 bases and J by 0 bases, with 12 bases left in between. Germline loops: CDR1 SGHKS, CDR2 YYEKEE (reference sequence). This CDR3 is built from 16 residues. CDR3 sequence reads: CASSLGLAGPNYGYTF. The CDR3 DNA sequence: TGTGCCAGCAGCTTGGGATTGGCGGGGCCTAACTATGGCTACACCTTC. Looking up the rest from reference TRBV5-5 and TRBJ1-2 gives the full variable domain: DAGVTQSPTHLIKTRGQQVTLRCSPISGHKSVSWYQQVLGQGPQFIFQYYEKEERGRGNFPDRFSARQFPNYSSELNVNALLLGDSALYLCASSLGLAGPNYGYTFGSGTRLTVV.

The CDR3 nucleotides read TGTGCCAGCAGACAGAACACCGGGGAGCTGTTTTTT. Its protein is CASRQNTGELFF. The rearrangement uses TRBV25-1 and TRBJ2-2; D is undetermined. CDR3 length: 12 amino acids. Trimming left V 6 bases short and J 1 base short, with 3 bases between. Germline loops: CDR1 MGHDK, CDR2 SYGVNS.

The chain has TRBV7-2 and TRBJ2-5; TRBD2 agrees at 7 bases. Germline lookup yields CDR1 SGHTA and CDR2 FQGNSA. The V segment lost 6 bases and the J segment 2 bases; nucleotides outside the gene matches: 6. The CDR3 extends over 14 amino acids. The CDR3 coding sequence is TGTGCCAGCAGGCTCGGGGGGTTGCAAGAGACCCAGTACTTC. Translated: CASRLGGLQETQYF.

The sample holds a few counts of this clone. The DNA for the CDR3 is TGTGCCACCAGCAGGACCATGAACACTGAAGCTTTCTTT. Translated: CATSRTMNTEAFF. The chain carries TRBV15 and TRBJ1-1; D is unclear. V was clipped by 3 bases and J by 0 bases, with 5 bases between them. Germline values: CDR1 LNHNV, CDR2 YYDKDF (reference sequence). CDR3 size: 13 residues.

The genes are TRBV7-3 and TRBJ2-2, with 7 bases fitting TRBD2. Germline lookup yields CDR1 SGHTA and CDR2 FQGTGA. V shed 6 bases, J shed 7 bases, and the junction held 11 bases outside the gene matches. The CDR3 length is 15 residues. CDR3 loop: CASRQTRGDGGELFF. The CDR3 nucleotides read TGTGCCAGCAGGCAAACTCGGGGGGATGGCGGGGAGCTGTTTTTT.

The chain combines TRBV19 with TRBJ2-3; possibly TRBD1 for D (6 bases). Per germline, CDR1 LNHDA and CDR2 SQIVND (reference sequence). The CDR3 has 13 amino acids. V was cut by 4 bases and J by 4 bases, with 9 bases left in between. Here the CDR3 reads CASSNRDPDTQYF. CDR3 nucleotides: TGTGCCAGTAGTAACAGGGACCCAGATACGCAGTATTTT.

The rearrangement links TRBV6-5 to TRBJ1-2; D uncertain. This CDR3 contains 10 residues. The V and J ends lost 8 bases and 7 bases respectively, with 8 bases between them. Looked up from germline, CDR1 is MNHEY and CDR2 is SVGAGI. The CDR3 region has the DNA TGTGCCAGCGGGCAACGTGGCTACACCTTC. Translating gives CASGQRGYTF.

The chain recombines TRBV6-5 with TRBJ2-4; a possible D gene is TRBD1 (7 bases). The CDR3 sequence is 13 residues long. Germline values: CDR1 MNHEY, CDR2 SVGAGI. V dropped 7 bases and J dropped 8 bases, with 15 bases sitting between them. The CDR3 here is CASTRQGGDIQYF. The CDR3 region has the DNA TGTGCCAGCACGAGACAGGGAGGAGACATTCAGTACTTC.

This sequence joins TRBV19 and TRBJ2-6, with TRBD1 matching 8 bases. The J segment lost 4 bases and the V segment lost 5 bases, leaving 10 bases of the junction unmatched. Germline V lookup: CDR1 LNHDA, CDR2 SQIVND (reference sequence). CDR3 length: 17 residues. The CDR3 region is CASSLPSTGVGANVLTF. The DNA of the CDR3 is TGTGCCAGTAGTTTGCCCTCGACAGGGGTCGGGGCCAACGTCCTGACTTTC.

In regard to this clone: Other DNA sequences in the sample encode the same CDR3. The chain recombines TRBV6-2 or TRBV6-3 with TRBJ2-5; possibly TRBD1 for D (6 bases). This CDR3 has 13 residues. V shed 4 bases and J shed 2 bases, with 8 bases lying between them. CDR1 MNHEY and CDR2 SVGEGT come from the germline V gene. The DNA of the CDR3 is TGTGCCAGCAGTTGGCAGGGGCAAGAGACCCAGTACTTC. Protein product: CASSWQGQETQYF.